This TCR beta chain derives from a study of response to subunit inactivated influenza vaccine. This clonotype was picked up many times. The CDR3 is 16 amino acids. The germline CDR1 and CDR2 sequences are SGHKS and YYEKEE (reference sequence). Trimming shortened V by 4 bases and J by 8 bases, and 22 bases separated the two germline ends. TCRdb redid the calling of the RT-PCR reads with MiXCR, one entry per CDR3 protein. The table includes a few hundred thousand distinct CDR3 sequences, roughly 22% detected once. The sequence was collected from a man between 50 and 70 years old who received an inactivated influenza vaccine. The specimen comprised PBMCs from blood, sampled 21 months after vaccination. The chain carries TRBV5-5 and TRBJ2-1; D perhaps matches TRBD1 (6 bases). CDR3 DNA sequence: TGTGCCAGCAGCGAAACAGGGCCCTTCTTTTTGGATGAGCAGTTCTTC. This translates into CASSETGPFFLDEQFF.